What follows describes a single T cell receptor (beta chain). This entry is derived from a study of blood T cell repertoires in COVID-19. Original handling: Reference gene primer amplification gave nucleated cell count estimates. TCRdb's copy holds only in-frame clones and misses some; the assay was immunoSEQ multiplex PCR. That table gives V, J and clone size, and the DNA gave D and trimming. Altogether tens of thousands of clones are present, approximately 81% being singletons, with the ten largest covering more than 15%. Sequenced: peripheral blood. The sequence was collected from a man in his sixties with COVID-19, enrolled during active disease.

The chain's CDR3 is CASRGTSGGTQETQYF. The CDR3 DNA reads TGTGCCAGCAGGGGGACTAGCGGGGGGACCCAAGAGACCCAGTACTTC. This sequence joins TRBV2 and TRBJ2-5, with 15 nucleotides matching TRBD2. Unmatched junction bases numbered 3, after V lost 6 bases and J lost 1 base. The CDR3 has 16 residues. Per germline, CDR1 SNHLY and CDR2 FYNNEI.